This T cell receptor (beta chain) came from a study of shared clonotypes between healthy human individuals. Turning to the study itself: Plates per donor: three CD4 naive, three CD4 memory, two CD8 naive, one CD8 memory.

The healthy adult donors were HIV-negative and reported no recent acute infections or vaccinations. Researchers partitioned CD4+ cells into CD45RA+ naive and CD45RA-negative memory subsets. Assay: immunoSEQ multiplex PCR; the TCRdb copy retains only in-frame clones and omits some. The sample yields approximately 350,000 clones, approximately 79% seen once. This sequence was found in a man aged 25 to 45 in good health. Sequencing used memory CD4+ T cells sorted from blood. The subset was: CD45RA-negative fraction.

CDR3 DNA sequence: TGTGCCAGCAGCCCGGAGACAGGCATCCGCCCCATATATTTT. This translates into CASSPETGIRPIYF. The gene calls are TRBV11-2 and TRBJ1-3; a weak D match, TRBD1 (6 bases). The V gene lost 5 bases and the J gene lost 11 bases, with 19 bases spanning the gap. The CDR3 totals 14 residues. Germline V gives CDR1 SGHAT, CDR2 FQNNGV.